This T cell receptor (beta chain) originates from a study of neurological immune-mediated disorders. Overall study findings and caveats: HTLV-1-associated myelopathy had the most TCR clonal expansion, whereas multiple sclerosis had the least (lower than in healthy controls). Private repertoires in all groups were suggested, as expanded clones shared no CDR3 amino acid sequences across subjects.

The table lists this clonotype with many counts. Its target is not known. TCRdb reprocessed the 5' RACE reads via MiXCR and lists one record per CDR3 protein. The sample carries about 87,000 distinct CDR3 sequences, under 4.5% recorded once. Sequences were obtained from PBMCs. The TCR originated in a woman between 50 and 59 years old with multiple sclerosis.

The CDR3 is CASTFRGTVNTGELFF. In DNA, the CDR3 is TGCGCCAGCACCTTTAGGGGGACTGTGAACACCGGGGAGCTGTTTTTT. The chain combines TRBV5-1 with TRBJ2-2; the D call may be TRBD1 or TRBD2 (6 bases each). This CDR3 region has 16 residues. Germline assignment: CDR1 SGHRS and CDR2 YFSETQ. V dropped 6 bases and J dropped 1 base, with 16 bases sitting between them.